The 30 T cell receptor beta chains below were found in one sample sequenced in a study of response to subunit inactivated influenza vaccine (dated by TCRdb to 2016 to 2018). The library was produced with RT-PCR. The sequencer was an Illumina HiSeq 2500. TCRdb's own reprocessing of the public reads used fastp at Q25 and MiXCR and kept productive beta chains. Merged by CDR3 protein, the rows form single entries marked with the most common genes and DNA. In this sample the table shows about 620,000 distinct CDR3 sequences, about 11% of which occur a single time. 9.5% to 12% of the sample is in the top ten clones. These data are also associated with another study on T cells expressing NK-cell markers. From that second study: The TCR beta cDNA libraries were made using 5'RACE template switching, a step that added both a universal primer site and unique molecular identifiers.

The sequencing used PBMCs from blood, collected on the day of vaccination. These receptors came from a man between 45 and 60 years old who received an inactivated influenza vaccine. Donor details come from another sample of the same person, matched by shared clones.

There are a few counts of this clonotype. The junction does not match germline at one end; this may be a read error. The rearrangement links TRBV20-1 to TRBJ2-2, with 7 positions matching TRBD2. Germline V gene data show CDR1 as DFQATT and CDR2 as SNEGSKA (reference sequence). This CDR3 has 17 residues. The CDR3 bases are TGCTGTGCTAGAGATCTCTTGGAGCGGGGGAACACCGGGGAGCTGTTTTTT. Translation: CCARDLLERGNTGELFF.

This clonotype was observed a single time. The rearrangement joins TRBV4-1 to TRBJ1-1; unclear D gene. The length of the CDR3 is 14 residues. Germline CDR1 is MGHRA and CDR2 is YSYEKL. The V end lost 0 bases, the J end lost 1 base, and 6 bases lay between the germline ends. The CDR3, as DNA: TGCGCCAGCAGCCAAGATTTACAGAACACTGAAGCTTTCTTT. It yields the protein CASSQDLQNTEAFF.

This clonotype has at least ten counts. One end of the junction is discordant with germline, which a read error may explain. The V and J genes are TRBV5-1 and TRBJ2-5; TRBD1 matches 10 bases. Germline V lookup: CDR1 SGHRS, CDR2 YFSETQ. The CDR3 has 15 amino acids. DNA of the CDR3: TGTGCTAGCAGCTTAGACAGGGGGCTTCAAGAGACCCAGTACTTC. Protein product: CASSLDRGLQETQYF.

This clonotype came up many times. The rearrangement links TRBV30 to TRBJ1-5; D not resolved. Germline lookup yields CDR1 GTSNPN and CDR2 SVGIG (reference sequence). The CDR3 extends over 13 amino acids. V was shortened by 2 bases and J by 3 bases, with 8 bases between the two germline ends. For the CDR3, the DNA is TGTGCCTGGAGTCCCGAGATCAATCAGCCCCAGCATTTT. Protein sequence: CAWSPEINQPQHF.

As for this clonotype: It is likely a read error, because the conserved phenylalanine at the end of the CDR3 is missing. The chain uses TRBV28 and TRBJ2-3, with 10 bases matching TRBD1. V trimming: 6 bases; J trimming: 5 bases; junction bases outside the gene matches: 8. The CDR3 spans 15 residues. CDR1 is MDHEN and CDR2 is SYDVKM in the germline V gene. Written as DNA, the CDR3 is TGTGCCAGCAGGCACGCGGGACAGGGGAAAGATACGCAGTATTCT. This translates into CASRHAGQGKDTQYS.

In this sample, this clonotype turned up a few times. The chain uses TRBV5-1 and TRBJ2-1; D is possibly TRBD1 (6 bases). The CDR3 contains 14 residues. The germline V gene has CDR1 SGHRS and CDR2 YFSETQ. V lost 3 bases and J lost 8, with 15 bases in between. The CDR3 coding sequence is TGCGCCAGCAGCTCAACAGGGTTCGGAGATGAGCAGTTCTTC. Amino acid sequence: CASSSTGFGDEQFF.

The CDR3 protein is CASGGTGSYEQYF. The CDR3, as DNA: TGTGCCAGCGGTGGGACAGGCTCCTACGAGCAGTACTTC. The J gene is TRBJ2-7, the V gene TRBV28; 8 bases align to TRBD1. The CDR3 has 13 amino acids. J lost 0 bases, V lost 8 bases, and 3 bases had no gene match. The germline V gene has CDR1 MDHEN and CDR2 SYDVKM. The whole variable domain, filled in from reference TRBV28 and TRBJ2-7, reads DVKVTQSSRYLVKRTGEKVFLECVQDMDHENMFWYRQDPGLGLRLIYFSYDVKMKEKGDIPEGYSVSREKKERFSLILESASTNQTSMYLCASGGTGSYEQYFGPGTRLTVT.

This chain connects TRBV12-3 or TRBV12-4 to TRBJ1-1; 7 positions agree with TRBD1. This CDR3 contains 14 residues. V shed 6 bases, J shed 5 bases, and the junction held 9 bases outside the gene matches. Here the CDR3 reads CASRLQGKGTEAFF. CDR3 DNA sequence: TGTGCCAGCAGATTACAGGGGAAGGGTACTGAAGCTTTCTTT.

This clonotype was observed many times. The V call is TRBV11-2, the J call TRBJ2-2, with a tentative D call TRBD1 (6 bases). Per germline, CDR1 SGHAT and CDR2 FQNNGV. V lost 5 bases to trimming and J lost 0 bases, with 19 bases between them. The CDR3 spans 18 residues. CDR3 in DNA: TGTGCCAGCAGCCCCCAGGGGCAGTTGGGCGCGAACACCGGGGAGCTGTTTTTT. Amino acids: CASSPQGQLGANTGELFF. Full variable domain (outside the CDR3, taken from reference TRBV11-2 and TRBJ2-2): EAGVAQSPRYKIIEKRQSVAFWCNPISGHATLYWYQQILGQGPKLLIQFQNNGVVDDSQLPKDRFSAERLKGVDSTLKIQPAKLEDSAVYLCASSPQGQLGANTGELFFGEGSRLTVL.

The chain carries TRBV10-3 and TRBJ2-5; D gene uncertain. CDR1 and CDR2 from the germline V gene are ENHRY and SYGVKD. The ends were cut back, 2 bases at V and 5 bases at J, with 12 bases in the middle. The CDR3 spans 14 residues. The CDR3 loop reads CAISETVGFETQYF. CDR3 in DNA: TGTGCCATCAGTGAGACAGTGGGTTTCGAGACCCAGTACTTC.

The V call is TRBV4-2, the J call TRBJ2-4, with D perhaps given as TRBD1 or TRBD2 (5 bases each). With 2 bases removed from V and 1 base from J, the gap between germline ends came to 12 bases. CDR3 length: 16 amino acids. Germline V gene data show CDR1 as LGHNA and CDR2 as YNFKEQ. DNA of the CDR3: TGTGCCAGCAGCCAACCAGGGAGAGGGGCCAAAAACATTCAGTACTTC. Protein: CASSQPGRGAKNIQYF.

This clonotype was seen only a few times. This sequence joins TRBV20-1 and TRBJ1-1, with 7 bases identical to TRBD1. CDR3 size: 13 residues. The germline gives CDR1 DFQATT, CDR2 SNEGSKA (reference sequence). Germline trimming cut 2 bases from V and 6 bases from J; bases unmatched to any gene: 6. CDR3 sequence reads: CSARTQTGSEAFF. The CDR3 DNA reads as TGCAGTGCTAGAACCCAGACAGGGTCTGAAGCTTTCTTT.

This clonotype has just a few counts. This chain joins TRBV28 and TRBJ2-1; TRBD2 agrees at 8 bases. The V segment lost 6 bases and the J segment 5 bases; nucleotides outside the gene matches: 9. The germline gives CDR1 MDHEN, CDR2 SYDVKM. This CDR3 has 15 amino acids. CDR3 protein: CASRALAVPNNEQFF. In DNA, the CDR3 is TGTGCCAGCAGAGCACTAGCGGTCCCTAACAATGAGCAGTTCTTC.

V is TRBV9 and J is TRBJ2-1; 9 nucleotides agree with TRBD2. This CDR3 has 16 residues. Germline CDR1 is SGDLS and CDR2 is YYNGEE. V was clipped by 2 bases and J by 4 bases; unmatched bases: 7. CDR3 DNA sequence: TGTGCCAGCAGCGTGCTAGCGGGGAAATTATACAATGAGCAGTTCTTC. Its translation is CASSVLAGKLYNEQFF.

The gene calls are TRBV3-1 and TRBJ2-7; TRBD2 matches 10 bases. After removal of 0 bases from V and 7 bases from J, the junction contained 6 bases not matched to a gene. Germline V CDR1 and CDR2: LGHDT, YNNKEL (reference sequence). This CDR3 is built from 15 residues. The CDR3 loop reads CASSQDHSGRGEQYF. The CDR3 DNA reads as TGTGCCAGCAGCCAAGATCACAGCGGGAGGGGAGAGCAGTACTTC.

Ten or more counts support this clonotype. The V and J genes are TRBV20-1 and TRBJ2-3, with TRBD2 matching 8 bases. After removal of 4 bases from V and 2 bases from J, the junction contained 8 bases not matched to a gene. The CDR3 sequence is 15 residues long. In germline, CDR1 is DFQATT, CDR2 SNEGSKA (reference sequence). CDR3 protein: CSANLRGGHTDTQYF. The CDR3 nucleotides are TGCAGTGCTAATCTACGGGGGGGCCACACAGATACGCAGTATTTT.

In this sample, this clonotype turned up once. The CDR3 region has the DNA TGTGCCAGCAGCCTTCGGCACACCGGGGAGCTGTTTTTT. Residues: CASSLRHTGELFF. The J gene is TRBJ2-2, the V gene TRBV12-3 or TRBV12-4, with unresolved D. This CDR3 has 13 residues. Trimming pared 6 bases from V and 3 bases from J, leaving 8 bases between.

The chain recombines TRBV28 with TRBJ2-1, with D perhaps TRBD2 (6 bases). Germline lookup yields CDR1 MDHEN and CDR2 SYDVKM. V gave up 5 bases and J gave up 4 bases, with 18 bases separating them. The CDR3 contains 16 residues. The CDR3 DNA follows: TGTGCCAGCAGTACCTTGGAGGGAGGCCATTACAATGAGCAGTTCTTC. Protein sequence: CASSTLEGGHYNEQFF.

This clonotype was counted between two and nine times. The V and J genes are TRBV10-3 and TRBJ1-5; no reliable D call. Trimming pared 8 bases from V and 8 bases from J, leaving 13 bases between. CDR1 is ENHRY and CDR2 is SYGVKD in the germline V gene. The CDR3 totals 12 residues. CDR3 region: CAIGERFEPQHF. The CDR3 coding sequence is TGTGCCATCGGCGAGAGATTTGAGCCCCAGCATTTT.

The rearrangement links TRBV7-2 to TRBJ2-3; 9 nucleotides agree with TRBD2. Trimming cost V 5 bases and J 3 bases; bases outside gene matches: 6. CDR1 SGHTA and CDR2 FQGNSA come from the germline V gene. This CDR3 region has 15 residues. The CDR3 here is CASSRLAGWTDTQYF. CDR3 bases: TGTGCCAGCAGCCGTCTAGCGGGGTGGACAGATACGCAGTATTTT.

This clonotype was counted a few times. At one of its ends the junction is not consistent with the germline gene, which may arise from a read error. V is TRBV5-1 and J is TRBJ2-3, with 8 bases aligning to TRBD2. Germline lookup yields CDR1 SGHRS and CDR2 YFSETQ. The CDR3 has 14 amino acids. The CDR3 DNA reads TGCGCCAGCACCTTGCCGGGGGGGGCAAATACGCAGTATTTT. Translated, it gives CASTLPGGANTQYF. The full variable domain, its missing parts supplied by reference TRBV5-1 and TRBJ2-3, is KAGVTQTPRYLIKTRGQQVTLSCSPISGHRSVSWYQQTPGQGLQFLFEYFSETQRNKGNFPGRFSGRQFSNSRSEMNVSTLELGDSALYLCASTLPGGANTQYFGPGTRLTVL.

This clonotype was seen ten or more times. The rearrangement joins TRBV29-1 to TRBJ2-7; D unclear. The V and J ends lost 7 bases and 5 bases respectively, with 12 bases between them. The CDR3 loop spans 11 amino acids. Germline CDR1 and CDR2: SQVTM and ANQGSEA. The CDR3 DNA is TGCAGCGGCCTGTTAACGGACGAGCAGTACTTC. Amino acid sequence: CSGLLTDEQYF.

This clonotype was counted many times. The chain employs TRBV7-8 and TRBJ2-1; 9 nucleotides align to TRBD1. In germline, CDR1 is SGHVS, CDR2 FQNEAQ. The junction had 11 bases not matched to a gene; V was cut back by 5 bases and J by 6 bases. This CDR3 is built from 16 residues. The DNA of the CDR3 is TGTGCCAGCAGCAACCCTGGACAGGGGATAGTCAATGAGCAGTTCTTC. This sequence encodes CASSNPGQGIVNEQFF. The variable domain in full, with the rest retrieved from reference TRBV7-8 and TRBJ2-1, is GAGVSQSPRYKVAKRGQDVALRCDPISGHVSLFWYQQALGQGPEFLTYFQNEAQLDKSGLPSDRFFAERPEGSVSTLKIQRTQQEDSAVYLCASSNPGQGIVNEQFFGPGTRLTVL.

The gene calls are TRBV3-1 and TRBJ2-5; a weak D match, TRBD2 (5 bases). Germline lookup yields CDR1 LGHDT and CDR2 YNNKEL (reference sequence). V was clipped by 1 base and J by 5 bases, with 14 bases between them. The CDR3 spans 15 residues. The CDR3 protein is CASSQGGGLGETQYF. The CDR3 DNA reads TGTGCCAGCAGCCAAGGAGGCGGGTTGGGGGAGACCCAGTACTTC.

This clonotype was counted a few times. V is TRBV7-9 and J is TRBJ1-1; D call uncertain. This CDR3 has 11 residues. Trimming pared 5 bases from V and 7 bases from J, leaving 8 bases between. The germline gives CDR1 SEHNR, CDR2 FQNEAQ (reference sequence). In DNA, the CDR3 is TGTGCCAGCAGCCCCGGGGATGAAGCTTTCTTT. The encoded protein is CASSPGDEAFF.

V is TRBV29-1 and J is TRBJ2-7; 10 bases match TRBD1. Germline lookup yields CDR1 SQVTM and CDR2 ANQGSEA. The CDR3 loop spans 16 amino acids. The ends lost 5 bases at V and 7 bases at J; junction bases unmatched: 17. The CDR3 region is CSVSSYAGTGAGEQYF. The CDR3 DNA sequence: TGCAGCGTTAGCTCCTATGCTGGGACAGGGGCGGGTGAGCAGTACTTC.

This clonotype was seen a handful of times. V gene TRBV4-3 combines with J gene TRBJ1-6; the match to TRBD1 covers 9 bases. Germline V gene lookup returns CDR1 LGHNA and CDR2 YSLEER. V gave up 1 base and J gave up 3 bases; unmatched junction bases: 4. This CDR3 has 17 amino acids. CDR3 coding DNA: TGCGCCAGCAGCCAAGGATCGACAGGGGGCTATAATTCACCCCTCCACTTT. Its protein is CASSQGSTGGYNSPLHF.

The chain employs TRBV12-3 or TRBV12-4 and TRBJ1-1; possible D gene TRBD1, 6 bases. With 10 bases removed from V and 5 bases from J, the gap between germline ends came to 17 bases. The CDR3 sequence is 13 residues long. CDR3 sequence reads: CATRTDQWTEAFF. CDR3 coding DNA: TGTGCCACCAGGACAGACCAGTGGACTGAAGCTTTCTTT.

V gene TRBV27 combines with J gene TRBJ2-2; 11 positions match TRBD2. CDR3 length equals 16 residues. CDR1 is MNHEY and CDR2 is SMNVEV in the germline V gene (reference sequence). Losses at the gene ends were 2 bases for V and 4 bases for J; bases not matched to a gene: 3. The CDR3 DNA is TGTGCCAGCAGTTTAGAGGGGACTAGCGGCACCGGGGAGCTGTTTTTT. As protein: CASSLEGTSGTGELFF.

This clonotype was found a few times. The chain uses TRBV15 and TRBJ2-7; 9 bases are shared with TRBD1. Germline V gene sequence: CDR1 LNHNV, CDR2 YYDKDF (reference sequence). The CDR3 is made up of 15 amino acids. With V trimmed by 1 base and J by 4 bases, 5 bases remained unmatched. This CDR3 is CATSRVLTGGYEQYF. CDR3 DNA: TGTGCCACCAGCAGAGTTCTGACAGGGGGTTACGAGCAGTACTTC.